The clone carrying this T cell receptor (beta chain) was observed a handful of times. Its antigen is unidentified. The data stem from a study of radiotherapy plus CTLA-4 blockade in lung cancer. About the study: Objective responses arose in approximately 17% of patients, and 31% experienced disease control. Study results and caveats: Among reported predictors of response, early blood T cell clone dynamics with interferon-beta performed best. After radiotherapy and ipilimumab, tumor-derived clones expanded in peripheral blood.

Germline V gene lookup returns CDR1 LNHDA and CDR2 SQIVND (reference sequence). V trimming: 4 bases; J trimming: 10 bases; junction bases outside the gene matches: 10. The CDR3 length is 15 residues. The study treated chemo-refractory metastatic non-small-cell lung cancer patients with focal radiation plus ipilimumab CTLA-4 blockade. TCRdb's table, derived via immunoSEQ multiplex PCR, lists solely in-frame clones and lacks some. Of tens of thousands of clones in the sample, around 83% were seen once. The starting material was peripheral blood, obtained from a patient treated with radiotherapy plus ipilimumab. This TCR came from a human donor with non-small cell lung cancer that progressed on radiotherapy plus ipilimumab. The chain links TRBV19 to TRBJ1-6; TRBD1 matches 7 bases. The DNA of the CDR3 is TGTGCCAGTAGTACTTCACAGGGGTCTAGATCACCCCTCCACTTT. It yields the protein CASSTSQGSRSPLHF. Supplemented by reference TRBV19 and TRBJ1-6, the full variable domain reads DGGITQSPKYLFRKEGQNVTLSCEQNLNHDAMYWYRQDPGQGLRLIYYSQIVNDFQKGDIAEGYSVSREKKESFPLTVTSAQKNPTAFYLCASSTSQGSRSPLHFGNGTRLTVT.